These 17 T cell receptor beta chains originate from one sample sequenced in a study of blood T cell repertoires in COVID-19. Using immunoSEQ multiplex PCR, the repertoire was profiled, and TCRdb retains in-frame clones only, with some absent. The sample carries about 200,000 clones, 70% to 90% recorded once. Sequencing was carried out using peripheral blood. The origin of the receptors is a woman of 80 years or more with acute or convalescent COVID-19.

The chain carries TRBV19 and TRBJ1-4, with 8 bases fitting TRBD1. Trimming took 5 bases from V and 5 from J; bases not matched to a gene: 1. The CDR3 extends over 13 amino acids. The germline V gene encodes CDR1 LNHDA and CDR2 SQIVND (reference sequence). The CDR3: CASSGQGNEKLFF. CDR3 nucleotides: TGTGCCAGTAGTGGACAGGGAAATGAAAAACTGTTTTTT. The full variable domain, rest sourced from reference TRBV19 and TRBJ1-4, is DGGITQSPKYLFRKEGQNVTLSCEQNLNHDAMYWYRQDPGQGLRLIYYSQIVNDFQKGDIAEGYSVSREKKESFPLTVTSAQKNPTAFYLCASSGQGNEKLFFGSGTQLSVL.

This chain joins TRBV5-1 and TRBJ2-3, with 10 bases matching TRBD1. Germline assignment: CDR1 SGHRS and CDR2 YFSETQ. Unmatched junction bases numbered 1, after V lost 4 bases and J lost 5 bases. The CDR3 loop spans 13 amino acids. The CDR3 protein is CASSGQGEDTQYF. CDR3 sequence (DNA): TGCGCCAGCAGCGGACAGGGGGAAGATACGCAGTATTTT.

This clone was seen just once. The DNA for the CDR3 is TGTGCCAGCAGTGAAAGTTTGACAGGGGACAATGGCTACACCTTC. Its protein is CASSESLTGDNGYTF. The chain links TRBV2 to TRBJ1-2, with 8 nucleotides matching TRBD1. This CDR3 is built from 15 residues. CDR1 is SNHLY, CDR2 FYNNEI, per germline. V dropped 2 bases and J dropped 6; count of bases not matched to a gene: 8.

The chain carries TRBV4-3 and TRBJ1-1; 9 bases map to TRBD1. CDR3 length: 15 residues. V gave up 4 bases and J gave up 5 bases; unmatched junction bases: 8. Germline V lookup: CDR1 LGHNA, CDR2 YSLEER. The CDR3 DNA is TGCGCCAGCAGCCCTCGGACAGGGGATGTTACTGAAGCTTTCTTT. Protein sequence: CASSPRTGDVTEAFF.

This chain uses TRBV5-1 with TRBJ2-2, with 8 bases aligning to TRBD2. The length of the CDR3 is 15 residues. Germline V gene sequence: CDR1 SGHRS, CDR2 YFSETQ. V lost 6 bases to trimming and J lost 6 bases; unmatched junction nucleotides: 10. CDR3 DNA sequence: TGCGCCAGCACCTGGTCCCCGGGAGGGGCCGGGGAGCTGTTTTTT. This sequence encodes CASTWSPGGAGELFF.

The sample holds a few counts of this clone. The chain recombines TRBV6-2 or TRBV6-3 with TRBJ1-2, with 9 bases aligning to TRBD1. This CDR3 has 16 amino acids. The germline V gene encodes CDR1 MNHEY and CDR2 SVGEGT. Trimming cost V 2 bases and J 6 bases; bases outside gene matches: 10. The CDR3 nucleotides are TGTGCCAGCAGTTACCGCATGGGACAGGGTGGACATGGCTACACCTTC. This gives the protein CASSYRMGQGGHGYTF.

This chain uses TRBV3-1 (or the pseudogene TRBV3-2) with TRBJ2-3; a possible D gene is TRBD2 (6 bases). The V end lost 3 bases, the J end lost 3 bases, and 7 bases lay between the germline ends. The length of the CDR3 is 13 residues. The germline gives CDR1 LGHDT, CDR2 YNNKEL (reference sequence). Here the CDR3 DNA reads TGTGCCAGCAGCCACGGGGGTACAGATACGCAGTATTTT. Amino acids: CASSHGGTDTQYF.

This chain connects TRBV6-5 to TRBJ1-1; tentatively, D is TRBD1 (6 bases). Germline values: CDR1 MNHEY, CDR2 SVGAGI. There are 14 residues in the CDR3. Between the trimmed V and J ends, which lost 4 bases and 1 base, there was a span of 10 bases. The DNA for the CDR3 is TGTGCCAGCAGTTCCACAGGGCGGAACACTGAAGCTTTCTTT. Its translation: CASSSTGRNTEAFF.

This clone has just one count. V gene TRBV2 combines with J gene TRBJ2-2, with 8 bases aligning to TRBD2. J lost 5 bases, V lost 5 bases, and 22 bases had no gene match. The CDR3 is made up of 20 amino acids. Germline CDR1 is SNHLY and CDR2 is FYNNEI. CDR3 DNA sequence: TGTGCCAGCAGTTCTCCGGGACTGACGACTAGAAGCGGGAGTACCGGGGAGCTGTTTTTT. Its translation is CASSSPGLTTRSGSTGELFF.

The gene calls are TRBV6-5 and TRBJ2-7; 12 nucleotides agree with TRBD2. There are 15 residues in the CDR3. V lost 5 bases, J lost 3 bases, and 5 bases stayed unmatched. Germline-derived CDR1 and CDR2 are MNHEY and SVGAGI. The CDR3 sequence is CASSRTSGAYYEQYF. The CDR3 DNA reads as TGTGCCAGCAGTCGGACTAGCGGGGCTTACTACGAGCAGTACTTC.

V is TRBV18 and J is TRBJ1-4; D gene unclear. Germline V gives CDR1 KGHSH, CDR2 LQKENI. The CDR3 extends over 13 amino acids. The V end was cut by 1 base, the J end by 12 bases, with 12 bases between. The chain's CDR3 is CASSPRGGKELFF. The CDR3 coding sequence is TGTGCCAGCTCACCACGGGGAGGAAAAGAACTGTTTTTT.

V is TRBV2 and J is TRBJ1-2; D may be TRBD1 (5 bases). V lost 5 bases, J lost 4 bases, and 14 bases lay in between. CDR1 and CDR2 from the germline V gene are SNHLY and FYNNEI. The CDR3 length is 14 residues. CDR3 loop: CASSQGGFRYGYTF. CDR3 nucleotide sequence: TGTGCCAGCAGTCAGGGAGGTTTCCGCTATGGCTACACCTTC.

The chain links TRBV10-3 to TRBJ1-1; possibly TRBD1 for D (6 bases). The CDR3 is 14 amino acids. Germline CDR1 is ENHRY and CDR2 is SYGVKD. The V and J ends lost 7 bases and 5 bases respectively, with 17 bases between them. This chain's CDR3 is CAINRGGAGTEAFF. The CDR3 DNA reads as TGTGCCATCAATAGAGGGGGGGCAGGGACTGAAGCTTTCTTT.

The chain joins TRBV7-3 to TRBJ2-7; TRBD1 might be the D (5 bases). CDR1 is SGHTA and CDR2 is FQGTGA in the germline V gene. V shed 7 bases and J shed 2 bases, with 15 bases lying between them. CDR3 length: 14 amino acids. CDR3 coding DNA: TGTGCCAGCACCGCCCCGGACACCGCCTACGAGCAGTACTTC. Translation: CASTAPDTAYEQYF.

The gene calls are TRBV7-3 and TRBJ2-3, with 10 bases aligning to TRBD2. V was clipped by 1 base and J by 3 bases; unmatched bases: 7. CDR1 and CDR2 from the germline V gene are SGHTA and FQGTGA. The CDR3 is 17 residues long. CDR3 loop: CASSLMASGGMTDTQYF. CDR3 bases: TGTGCCAGCAGCTTAATGGCTAGCGGGGGTATGACAGATACGCAGTATTTT.

Of note for this clone: Other DNA sequences within the sample encode an identical CDR3. V and J are TRBV6-5 and TRBJ2-7, with TRBD1 as a possible D gene (6 bases). Trimming removed 2 bases from V and 1 base from J, with 9 bases in between. The germline V gene has CDR1 MNHEY and CDR2 SVGAGI. The CDR3 loop spans 14 amino acids. This CDR3 is CASSYGQGSYEQYF. The CDR3 coding sequence is TGTGCCAGCAGTTACGGGCAGGGGTCCTACGAGCAGTACTTC.

This chain connects TRBV27 to TRBJ2-7, with TRBD2 matching 9 bases. V gave up 0 bases and J gave up 2 bases; unmatched junction bases: 5. The length of the CDR3 is 16 residues. From germline, CDR1 is MNHEY and CDR2 SMNVEV (reference sequence). This chain's CDR3 is CASSLSLAGNTYEQYF. DNA for the CDR3: TGTGCCAGCAGTTTATCCCTAGCGGGGAATACCTACGAGCAGTACTTC.